What follows are 30 T cell receptor beta chains derived from one specimen sequenced in a study of blood T cell repertoires in COVID-19. Profiling relied on immunoSEQ multiplex PCR, and the TCRdb table lists in-frame clones only, not all of them. The table lists roughly 160,000 clones, roughly 81% of them singletons. The sample comprised peripheral blood. The receptor set was obtained from an elderly woman with COVID-19, enrolled during active disease.

The chain recombines TRBV3-1 (or the pseudogene TRBV3-2) with TRBJ2-3; D remains unclear. The CDR3 contains 14 residues. V was trimmed by 4 bases and J by 2 bases, leaving 10 bases between them. Germline V lookup: CDR1 LGHDT, CDR2 YNNKEL (reference sequence). The CDR3: CASSPPSATDTQYF. The CDR3 coding sequence is TGTGCCAGCAGCCCGCCCAGTGCCACAGATACGCAGTATTTT.

This sequence joins TRBV11-2 and TRBJ2-1; TRBD2 is a possible D gene (6 bases). V lost 1 base, J lost 0 bases, and 7 bases lay in between. CDR1 and CDR2 from the germline V gene are SGHAT and FQNNGV. CDR3 length: 15 amino acids. CDR3 residues: CASSLGGLSYNEQFF. Written as DNA, the CDR3 is TGTGCCAGCAGCTTAGGGGGACTCTCCTACAATGAGCAGTTCTTC.

This sequence joins TRBV5-1 and TRBJ2-5; TRBD1 aligns across 9 bases. Germline trimming cut 0 bases from V and 5 bases from J; bases unmatched to any gene: 5. Germline values: CDR1 SGHRS, CDR2 YFSETQ. The CDR3 runs 15 residues. CDR3 protein: CASSLDRGRFETQYF. For the CDR3, the DNA is TGCGCCAGCAGCTTGGACAGGGGGCGGTTTGAGACCCAGTACTTC.

The genes are TRBV7-2 and TRBJ1-2; the D gene is possibly TRBD1 (5 bases). The CDR3 loop spans 13 amino acids. With 3 bases removed from V and 4 bases from J, the gap between germline ends came to 9 bases. Germline V lookup: CDR1 SGHTA, CDR2 FQGNSA. CDR3 in amino acids: CASSFGHRYGYTF. CDR3 bases: TGTGCCAGCAGCTTTGGACACCGCTATGGCTACACCTTC. Using reference TRBV7-2 and TRBJ1-2 for the parts outside the CDR3, the full variable domain is GAGVSQSPSNKVTEKGKDVELRCDPISGHTALYWYRQSLGQGLEFLIYFQGNSAPDKSGLPSDRFSAERTGGSVSTLTIQRTQQEDSAVYLCASSFGHRYGYTFGSGTRLTVV.

The rearrangement links TRBV5-1 to TRBJ2-5, with unresolved D. The CDR3 extends over 14 amino acids. Germline-derived CDR1 and CDR2 are SGHRS and YFSETQ. The V and J ends lost 2 bases and 2 bases respectively, with 10 bases between them. The DNA for the CDR3 is TGCGCCAGCAGCTTCATGACAAATCAAGAGACCCAGTACTTC. Residues: CASSFMTNQETQYF.

This clone was seen just once. This chain uses TRBV30 with TRBJ1-1; 7 nucleotides match TRBD1. The CDR3 contains 13 residues. V was pared by 4 bases and J by 10 bases, with 12 bases of the junction left unmatched. Germline CDR1 is GTSNPN and CDR2 is SVGIG (reference sequence). This CDR3 is CAWTRQGLWRAFF. CDR3 in DNA: TGTGCCTGGACTAGACAGGGTTTGTGGCGAGCTTTCTTT.

The chain combines TRBV18 with TRBJ2-5, with D perhaps TRBD1 (6 bases). CDR1 is KGHSH and CDR2 is LQKENI in the germline V gene. CDR3 length: 15 residues. V dropped 2 bases and J dropped 4 bases, with 14 bases sitting between them. CDR3 sequence (DNA): TGTGCCAGCTCACCATTCGTACAGGGCGGAGAGACCCAGTACTTC. Translation: CASSPFVQGGETQYF.

The chain uses TRBV1 and TRBJ2-1; TRBD1 reflects the table's D call only, with no check against the DNA. TRBV1 is annotated as a pseudogene. The CDR3 totals 13 residues. The CDR3: CTSSRDSYNEQFF. CDR3 DNA sequence: TGCACCAGCAGCCGGGACAGCTACAATGAGCAGTTCTTC.

This rearrangement joins TRBV4-2 to TRBJ1-5, with D possibly TRBD1 on 6 matching bases. CDR1 and CDR2 (germline): LGHNA, YNFKEQ. V lost 4 bases and J lost 0, with 10 bases in between. CDR3 length equals 15 residues. Here the CDR3 DNA reads TGTGCCAGCAGCCCAGGACAGTATAGCAATCAGCCCCAGCATTTT. Encoded protein: CASSPGQYSNQPQHF.

The gene calls are TRBV3-1 (or the pseudogene TRBV3-2) and TRBJ2-7; 8 bases align to TRBD2. CDR1 and CDR2 (germline): LGHDT, YNNKEL (reference sequence). The CDR3 sequence is 15 residues long. J gave up 2 bases and V 1 base, and 4 bases lay outside the gene matches. The CDR3 DNA reads as TGTGCCAGCAGCCAAGCGGGGGGGGAAGCCTACGAGCAGTACTTC. Translating gives CASSQAGGEAYEQYF.

V gene TRBV10-3 combines with J gene TRBJ1-1; D possibly corresponds to TRBD1 (6 bases). This CDR3 is built from 15 residues. V was cut by 4 bases and J by 2 bases, with 14 bases left in between. The germline V gene has CDR1 ENHRY and CDR2 SYGVKD. For the CDR3, the DNA is TGTGCCATCAGTGCGTCTCGGGACACCAACACTGAAGCTTTCTTT. Translating gives CAISASRDTNTEAFF.

The genes are TRBV19 and TRBJ2-7; 13 positions agree with TRBD2. Germline V lookup: CDR1 LNHDA, CDR2 SQIVND (reference sequence). The V and J ends lost 10 bases and 1 base, in that order; junction bases with no gene match: 7. The CDR3 extends over 15 amino acids. The CDR3 nucleotides are TGTGCCACCAGGACTAGCGGGAGAGGATCCTACGAGCAGTACTTC. It translates to CATRTSGRGSYEQYF.

CDR3 nucleotide sequence: TGCGCCAGCAGCTTGGCGACAGAGTACTACGAGCAGTACTTC. Its protein is CASSLATEYYEQYF. V gene TRBV5-1 combines with J gene TRBJ2-7, with D possibly matching TRBD1 (5 bases). Germline V gene sequence: CDR1 SGHRS, CDR2 YFSETQ. The CDR3 consists of 14 residues. V was cut by 0 bases and J by 3 bases, with 10 bases left in between.

V and J are TRBV2 and TRBJ2-7; a weak D match, TRBD2 (5 bases). Deletions cut 2 bases from V and 3 bases from J, with 14 bases between. This CDR3 contains 15 residues. Germline values: CDR1 SNHLY, CDR2 FYNNEI. The DNA of the CDR3 is TGTGCCAGCAGTGAACTGGGTAGTACTAGCTACGAGCAGTACTTC. Amino acids: CASSELGSTSYEQYF.

The sample holds a few counts of this clone. The chain links TRBV30 to TRBJ2-7, with D perhaps matching TRBD1 (6 bases). CDR1 GTSNPN and CDR2 SVGIG come from the germline V gene (reference sequence). V lost 0 bases and J 9 bases, leaving 12 bases between the germline ends. The CDR3 is 12 residues long. CDR3: CAWSVLGQRQYF. The CDR3 DNA is TGTGCCTGGAGTGTACTAGGACAGCGGCAGTACTTC.

This clone was seen a single time. The chain employs TRBV5-4 and TRBJ1-2; TRBD1 matches 10 bases. The germline V gene encodes CDR1 SGHNT and CDR2 YYREEE (reference sequence). There are 15 residues in the CDR3. V shed 4 bases, J shed 3 bases, and the junction held 6 bases outside the gene matches. The CDR3, as DNA: TGTGCCAGCAGCGCACCGGGACAGGGGTACTATGGCTACACCTTC. Encoded protein: CASSAPGQGYYGYTF.

The chain carries TRBV9 and TRBJ1-2; D is possibly TRBD1 (5 bases). CDR1 and CDR2 (germline): SGDLS, YYNGEE. V lost 6 bases and J lost 8, with 20 bases in between. The CDR3 length is 14 residues. The CDR3 DNA sequence: TGTGCCAGCATGGAGGCAGGGAGGGTTGGAGGCTACACCTTC. The encoded protein is CASMEAGRVGGYTF.

For this clone: Given the absence of the conserved phenylalanine or tryptophan at the CDR3 end, a read error is likely. The DNA is omitted, as the CDR3 cannot be located on it reliably, and the CDR3 follows TCRdb's listing. The gene calls are TRBV6-4 and TRBJ2-3; the DNA was not compared with TRBD2, the D call given in the table. Germline CDR1 and CDR2: MRHNA and SNTAGT. Ends included, the CDR3 has 8 residues. This CDR3 is CASTATSN.

V is TRBV4-3 and J is TRBJ2-5, with a possible D match to TRBD2 (5 bases). This CDR3 has 16 residues. The germline V gene has CDR1 LGHNA and CDR2 YSLEER. The V and J ends lost 3 bases and 5 bases respectively, with 19 bases between them. In DNA form, the CDR3 reads TGCGCCAGCAGCCACTCGTTAACCTTATCGGGGGAGACCCAGTACTTC. It yields the protein CASSHSLTLSGETQYF.

The V and J genes are TRBV5-5 and TRBJ1-4; maybe TRBD1 (5 bases). The CDR3 loop spans 15 amino acids. Germline V lookup: CDR1 SGHKS, CDR2 YYEKEE (reference sequence). The V gene lost 5 bases and the J gene lost 3 bases, with 14 bases spanning the gap. The CDR3 region has the DNA TGTGCCAGCAGTTGGGACTTTTGGTCTAATGAAAAACTGTTTTTT. It translates to CASSWDFWSNEKLFF.

The genes are TRBV27 and TRBJ2-7; D is unclear. Trimming cost V 0 bases and J 1 base, with 7 bases left between them. CDR3 length: 14 amino acids. Looked up from germline, CDR1 is MNHEY and CDR2 is SMNVEV (reference sequence). CDR3 amino acids: CASSLSAVSYEQYF. The DNA of the CDR3 is TGTGCCAGCAGTTTATCGGCTGTTTCCTACGAGCAGTACTTC.

This chain links TRBV27 with TRBJ2-3; 8 nucleotides line up with TRBD2. Trimming cost V 3 bases and J 2 bases; bases outside gene matches: 4. From germline, CDR1 is MNHEY and CDR2 SMNVEV (reference sequence). This CDR3 is 15 amino acids long. The CDR3 nucleotides are TGTGCCAGCAGTTTTCTAGCGGGTCACACAGATACGCAGTATTTT. The encoded protein is CASSFLAGHTDTQYF.

The chain has TRBV12-5 and TRBJ1-5; 9 bases map to TRBD1. After removal of 2 bases from V and 7 bases from J, the junction contained 6 bases not matched to a gene. Germline V gives CDR1 LGHNT, CDR2 FRNRAP. The CDR3 extends over 15 amino acids. The CDR3 region has the DNA TGTGCTAGTGGTTTGTTCTTGACAGGGGGACAGCCCCAGCATTTT. Protein product: CASGLFLTGGQPQHF.

This clone was counted once. The chain couples TRBV7-9 to TRBJ1-6; TRBD1 matches at 8 bases. V lost 1 base and J lost 10; bases outside the gene matches: 9. The CDR3 consists of 16 residues. Germline V lookup: CDR1 SEHNR, CDR2 FQNEAQ (reference sequence). For the CDR3, the DNA is TGTGCCAGCAGCTTAGGGGGGCAGGGGGCGAGGTCACCCCTCCACTTT. Translation: CASSLGGQGARSPLHF.

A single count supports this clone. The rearrangement links TRBV3-1 (or the pseudogene TRBV3-2) to TRBJ2-1, with D possibly being TRBD1 (8 bases). Germline assignment: CDR1 LGHDT and CDR2 YNNKEL (reference sequence). The CDR3 runs to 15 residues. The germline V and J ends were trimmed by 6 bases and 7 bases, with 19 bases remaining between them. The CDR3 loop is CASRKAGQESNEQFF. CDR3 sequence (DNA): TGTGCCAGCAGAAAAGCGGGACAGGAGAGTAATGAGCAGTTCTTC.

This clone was seen just once. This chain uses TRBV4-3 with TRBJ2-5; D might be TRBD2 (6 bases). Germline V CDR1 and CDR2: LGHNA, YSLEER. The germline V and J ends were trimmed by 4 bases and 2 bases, with 17 bases remaining between them. This CDR3 contains 16 residues. The chain's CDR3 is CASSRRWGDPQETQYF. The CDR3 bases are TGCGCCAGCAGCCGAAGGTGGGGGGACCCACAAGAGACCCAGTACTTC.

The chain uses TRBV5-1 and TRBJ2-5, with 8 bases matching TRBD1. The CDR3 sequence is 15 residues long. J lost 5 bases, V lost 0 bases, and 6 bases had no gene match. Germline-derived CDR1 and CDR2 are SGHRS and YFSETQ. The CDR3 nucleotides are TGCGCCAGCAGCTTGGAGGACAGGGTCTGGGAGACCCAGTACTTC. Encoded protein: CASSLEDRVWETQYF.

CDR3 residues: CASSVGARYYEQYF. DNA of the CDR3: TGCGCCAGCAGTGTGGGGGCTCGATACTACGAGCAGTACTTC. This chain links TRBV10-2 with TRBJ2-7, with D tentatively TRBD1 (6 bases). V dropped 4 bases and J dropped 3 bases, with 13 bases sitting between them. This CDR3 comprises 14 residues. CDR1 is WSHSY and CDR2 is SAAADI in the germline V gene.

The chain couples TRBV5-1 to TRBJ1-1; 9 bases map to TRBD1. The CDR3 runs 14 residues. The V and J ends lost 5 bases and 2 bases, in that order; junction bases with no gene match: 4. CDR1 SGHRS and CDR2 YFSETQ come from the germline V gene. CDR3 protein: CASRITGGNTEAFF. The CDR3 DNA is TGCGCCAGCAGAATTACAGGGGGCAACACTGAAGCTTTCTTT.

The chain uses TRBV30 and TRBJ1-5, with D maybe TRBD1 (5 bases). V was cut by 2 bases and J by 5 bases, with 10 bases left in between. In germline, CDR1 is GTSNPN, CDR2 SVGIG (reference sequence). This CDR3 has 13 amino acids. The CDR3 here is CAWSQGSDQPQHF. As DNA, the CDR3 is TGTGCCTGGAGTCAGGGCAGCGATCAGCCCCAGCATTTT.